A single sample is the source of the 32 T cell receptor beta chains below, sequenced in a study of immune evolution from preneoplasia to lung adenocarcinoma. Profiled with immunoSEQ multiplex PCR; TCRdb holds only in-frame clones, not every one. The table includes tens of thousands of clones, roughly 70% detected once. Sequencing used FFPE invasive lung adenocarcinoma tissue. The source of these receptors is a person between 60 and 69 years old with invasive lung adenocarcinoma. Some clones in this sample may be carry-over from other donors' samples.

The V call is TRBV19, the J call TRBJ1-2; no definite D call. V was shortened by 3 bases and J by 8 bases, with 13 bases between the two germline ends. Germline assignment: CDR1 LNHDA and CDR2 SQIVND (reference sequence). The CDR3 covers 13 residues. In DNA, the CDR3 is TGTGCCAGTAGTATTGCGCAGGAGGCGGGCTACACCTTC. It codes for CASSIAQEAGYTF.

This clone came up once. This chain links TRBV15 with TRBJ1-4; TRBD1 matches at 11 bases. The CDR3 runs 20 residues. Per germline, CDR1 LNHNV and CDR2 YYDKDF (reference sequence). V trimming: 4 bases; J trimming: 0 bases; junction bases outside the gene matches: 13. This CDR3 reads CATSTRHIGGQGATNEKLFF. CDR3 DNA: TGTGCCACCAGCACCCGCCATATAGGGGGACAGGGGGCAACTAATGAAAAACTGTTTTTT. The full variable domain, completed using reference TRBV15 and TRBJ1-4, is DAMVIQNPRYQVTQFGKPVTLSCSQTLNHNVMYWYQQKSSQAPKLLFHYYDKDFNNEADTPDNFQSRRPNTSFCFLDIRSPGLGDTAMYLCATSTRHIGGQGATNEKLFFGSGTQLSVL.

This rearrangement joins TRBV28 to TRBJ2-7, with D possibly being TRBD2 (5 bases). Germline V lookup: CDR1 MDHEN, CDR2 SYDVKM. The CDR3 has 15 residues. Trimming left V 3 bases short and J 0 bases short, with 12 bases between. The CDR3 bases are TGTGCCAGCAGTTTGGGCGGGCCGAGCTCCTACGAGCAGTACTTC. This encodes CASSLGGPSSYEQYF.

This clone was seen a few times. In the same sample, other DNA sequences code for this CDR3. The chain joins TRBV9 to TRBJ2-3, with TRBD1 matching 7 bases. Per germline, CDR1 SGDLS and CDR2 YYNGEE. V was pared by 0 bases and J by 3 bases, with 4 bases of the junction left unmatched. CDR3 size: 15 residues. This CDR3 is CASSVAGRGTDTQYF. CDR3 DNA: TGTGCCAGCAGCGTAGCTGGCAGGGGGACAGATACGCAGTATTTT.

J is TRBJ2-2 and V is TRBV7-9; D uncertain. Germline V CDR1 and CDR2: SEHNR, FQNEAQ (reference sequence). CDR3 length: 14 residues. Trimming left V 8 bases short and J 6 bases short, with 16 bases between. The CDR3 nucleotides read TGTGCCAGCTCAGTAGCCCGCGACGCCGGGGAGCTGTTTTTT. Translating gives CASSVARDAGELFF. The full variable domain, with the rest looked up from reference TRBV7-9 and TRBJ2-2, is DTGVSQNPRHKITKRGQNVTFRCDPISEHNRLYWYRQTLGQGPEFLTYFQNEAQLEKSRLLSDRFSAERPKGSFSTLEIQRTEQGDSAMYLCASSVARDAGELFFGEGSRLTVL.

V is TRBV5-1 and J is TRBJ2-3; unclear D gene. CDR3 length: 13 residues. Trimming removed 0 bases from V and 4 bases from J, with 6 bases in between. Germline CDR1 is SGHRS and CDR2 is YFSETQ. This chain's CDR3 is CASSLGGSDTQYF. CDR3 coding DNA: TGCGCCAGCAGCTTGGGGGGTTCAGATACGCAGTATTTT.

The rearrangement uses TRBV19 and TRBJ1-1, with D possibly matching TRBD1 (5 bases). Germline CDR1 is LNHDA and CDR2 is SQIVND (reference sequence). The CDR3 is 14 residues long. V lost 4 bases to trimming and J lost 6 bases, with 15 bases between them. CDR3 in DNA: TGTGCCAGTAGTACCGGGACCCTCGGGGCTGAAGCTTTCTTT. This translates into CASSTGTLGAEAFF.

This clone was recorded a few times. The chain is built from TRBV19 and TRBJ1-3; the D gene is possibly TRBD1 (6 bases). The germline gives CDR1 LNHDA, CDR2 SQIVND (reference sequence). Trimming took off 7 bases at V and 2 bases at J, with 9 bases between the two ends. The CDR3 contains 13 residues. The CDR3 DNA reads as TGTGCCAGTAAGAGGACAGCTGGAAACACCATATATTTT. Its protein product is CASKRTAGNTIYF.

The CDR3 coding sequence is TGTGCCAGCAGCCTAGGCGTCGGGTCTGGGGCCAACGTCCTGACTTTC. Protein: CASSLGVGSGANVLTF. The chain carries TRBV11-2 and TRBJ2-6; the D is unclear. Looked up from germline, CDR1 is SGHAT and CDR2 is FQNNGV. This CDR3 spans 16 amino acids. V dropped 5 bases and J dropped 1 base, with 12 bases sitting between them.

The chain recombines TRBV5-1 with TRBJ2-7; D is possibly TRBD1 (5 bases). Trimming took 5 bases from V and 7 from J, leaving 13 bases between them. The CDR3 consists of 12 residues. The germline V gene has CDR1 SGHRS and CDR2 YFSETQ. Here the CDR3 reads CASRILPGEQYF. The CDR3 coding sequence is TGCGCCAGCAGAATTTTACCAGGGGAGCAGTACTTC.

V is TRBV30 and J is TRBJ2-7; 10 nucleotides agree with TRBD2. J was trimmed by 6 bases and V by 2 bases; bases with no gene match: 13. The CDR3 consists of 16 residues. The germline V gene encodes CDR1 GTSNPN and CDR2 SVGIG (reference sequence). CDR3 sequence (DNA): TGTGCCTGGAGTCGCTCTAGCGGGAGCCTGACTAGCGAGCAGTACTTC. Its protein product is CAWSRSSGSLTSEQYF.

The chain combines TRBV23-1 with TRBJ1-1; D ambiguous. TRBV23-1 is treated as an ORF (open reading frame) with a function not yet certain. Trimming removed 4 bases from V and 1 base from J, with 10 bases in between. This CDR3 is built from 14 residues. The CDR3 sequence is CASSPWTGNTEAFF. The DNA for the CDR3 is TGCGCCAGCAGTCCCTGGACCGGGAACACTGAAGCTTTCTTT.

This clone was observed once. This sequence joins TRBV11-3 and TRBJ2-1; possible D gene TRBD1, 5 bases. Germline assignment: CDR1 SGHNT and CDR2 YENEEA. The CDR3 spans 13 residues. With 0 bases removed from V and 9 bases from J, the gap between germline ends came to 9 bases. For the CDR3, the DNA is TGTGCCAGCAGCTTAGATCGGCAGGGTGAGCAGTTCTTC. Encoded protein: CASSLDRQGEQFF.

The CDR3 loop is CASCTSGYGYTF. CDR3 bases: TGTGCCAGTTGTACCTCTGGCTATGGCTACACCTTC. V gene TRBV19 combines with J gene TRBJ1-2; no clear D gene. Germline CDR1 LNHDA, CDR2 SQIVND (reference sequence). The CDR3 extends over 12 amino acids. Trimming stripped 8 bases from V and 4 bases from J, with 11 bases between.

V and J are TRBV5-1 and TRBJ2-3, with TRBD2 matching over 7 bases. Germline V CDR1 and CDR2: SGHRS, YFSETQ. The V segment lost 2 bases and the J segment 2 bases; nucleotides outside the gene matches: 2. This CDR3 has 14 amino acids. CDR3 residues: CASSFGGYTDTQYF. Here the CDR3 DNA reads TGCGCCAGCAGCTTCGGGGGGTACACAGATACGCAGTATTTT.

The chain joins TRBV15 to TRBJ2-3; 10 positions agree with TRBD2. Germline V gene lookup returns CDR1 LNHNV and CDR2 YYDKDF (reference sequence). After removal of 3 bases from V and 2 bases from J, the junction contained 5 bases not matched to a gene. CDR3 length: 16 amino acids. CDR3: CATSSLLAGDTDTQYF. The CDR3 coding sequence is TGTGCCACCAGCAGCCTCCTAGCGGGAGACACAGATACGCAGTATTTT.

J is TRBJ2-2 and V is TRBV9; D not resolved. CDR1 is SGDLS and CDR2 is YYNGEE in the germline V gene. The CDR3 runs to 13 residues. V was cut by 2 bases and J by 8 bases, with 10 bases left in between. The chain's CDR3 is CASSVVSPGELFF. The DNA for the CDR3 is TGTGCCAGCAGCGTGGTGTCTCCAGGGGAGCTGTTTTTT.

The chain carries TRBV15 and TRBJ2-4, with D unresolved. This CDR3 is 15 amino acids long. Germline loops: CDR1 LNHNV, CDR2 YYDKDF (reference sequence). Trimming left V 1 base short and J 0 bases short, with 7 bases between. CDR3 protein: CATSRGGGAKNIQYF. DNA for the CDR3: TGTGCCACCAGCAGAGGAGGTGGAGCCAAAAACATTCAGTACTTC.

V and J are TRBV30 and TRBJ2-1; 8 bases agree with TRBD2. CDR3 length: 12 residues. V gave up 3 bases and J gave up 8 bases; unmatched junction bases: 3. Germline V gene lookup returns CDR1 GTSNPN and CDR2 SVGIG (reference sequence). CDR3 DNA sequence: TGTGCCTGGAGAGGACTAGCTTATGAGCAGTTCTTC. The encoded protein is CAWRGLAYEQFF.

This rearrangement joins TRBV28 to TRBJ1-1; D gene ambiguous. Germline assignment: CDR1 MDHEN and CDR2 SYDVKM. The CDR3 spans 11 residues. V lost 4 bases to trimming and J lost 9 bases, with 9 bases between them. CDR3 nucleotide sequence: TGTGCCAGCAGTTATCGAGACAAAGCTTTCTTT. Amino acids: CASSYRDKAFF. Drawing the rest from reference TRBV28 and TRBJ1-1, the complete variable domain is DVKVTQSSRYLVKRTGEKVFLECVQDMDHENMFWYRQDPGLGLRLIYFSYDVKMKEKGDIPEGYSVSREKKERFSLILESASTNQTSMYLCASSYRDKAFFGQGTRLTVV.

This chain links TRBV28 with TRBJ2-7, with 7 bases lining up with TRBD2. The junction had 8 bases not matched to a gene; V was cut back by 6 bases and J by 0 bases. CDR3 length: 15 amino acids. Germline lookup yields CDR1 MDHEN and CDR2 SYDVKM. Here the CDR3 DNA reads TGTGCCAGCAGCTCACCGGGACTAAGCTCCTACGAGCAGTACTTC. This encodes CASSSPGLSSYEQYF.

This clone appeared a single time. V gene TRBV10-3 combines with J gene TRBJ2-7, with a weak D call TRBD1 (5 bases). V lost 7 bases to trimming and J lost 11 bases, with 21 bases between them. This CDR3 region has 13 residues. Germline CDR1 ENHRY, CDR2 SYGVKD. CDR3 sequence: CAIKRGQQGVKYF. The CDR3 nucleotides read TGTGCCATCAAAAGGGGCCAGCAAGGGGTGAAGTACTTC.

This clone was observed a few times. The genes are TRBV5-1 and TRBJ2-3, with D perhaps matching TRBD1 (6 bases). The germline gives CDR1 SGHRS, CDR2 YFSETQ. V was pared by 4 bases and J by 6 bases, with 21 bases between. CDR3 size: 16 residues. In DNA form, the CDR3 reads TGCGCCAGCAGCCGACAAGGGGACATAACAGTTGATACGCAGTATTTT. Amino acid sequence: CASSRQGDITVDTQYF.

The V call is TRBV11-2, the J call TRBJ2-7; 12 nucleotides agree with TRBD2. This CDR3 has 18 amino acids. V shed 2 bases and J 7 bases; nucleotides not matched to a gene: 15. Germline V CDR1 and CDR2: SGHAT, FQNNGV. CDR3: CASSLSGQLAGGRMEQYF. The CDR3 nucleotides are TGTGCCAGCAGCTTATCCGGTCAACTAGCGGGAGGCAGAATGGAGCAGTACTTC.

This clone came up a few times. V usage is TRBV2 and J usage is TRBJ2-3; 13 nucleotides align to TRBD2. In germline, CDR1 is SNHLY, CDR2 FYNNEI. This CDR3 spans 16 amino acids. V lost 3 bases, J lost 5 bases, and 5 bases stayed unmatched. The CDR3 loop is CASSDGLAGVGDTQYF. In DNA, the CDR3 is TGTGCCAGCAGTGACGGACTAGCGGGAGTAGGAGATACGCAGTATTTT.

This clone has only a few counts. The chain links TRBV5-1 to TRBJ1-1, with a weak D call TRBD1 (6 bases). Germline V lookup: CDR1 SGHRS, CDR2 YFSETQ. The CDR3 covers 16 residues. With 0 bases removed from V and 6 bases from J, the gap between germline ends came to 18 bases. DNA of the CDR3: TGCGCCAGCAGCTTGGAGGTCGGGGGGGCCGTCCCTGAAGCTTTCTTT. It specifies CASSLEVGGAVPEAFF.

CDR3 loop: CASSLSGGHTGELFF. Here the CDR3 DNA reads TGTGCCAGCAGTTTGTCGGGGGGCCACACCGGGGAGCTGTTTTTT. The chain links TRBV28 to TRBJ2-2, with D perhaps TRBD2 (7 bases). This CDR3 is 15 amino acids long. Germline assignment: CDR1 MDHEN and CDR2 SYDVKM. V was cut by 3 bases and J by 3 bases, with 11 bases left in between.

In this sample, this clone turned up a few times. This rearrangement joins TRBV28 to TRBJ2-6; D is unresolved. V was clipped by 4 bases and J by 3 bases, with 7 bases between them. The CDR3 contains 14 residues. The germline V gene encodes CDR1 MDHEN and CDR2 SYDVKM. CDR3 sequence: CASSSPVGANVLTF. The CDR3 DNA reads TGTGCCAGCAGTTCTCCCGTTGGGGCCAACGTCCTGACTTTC.

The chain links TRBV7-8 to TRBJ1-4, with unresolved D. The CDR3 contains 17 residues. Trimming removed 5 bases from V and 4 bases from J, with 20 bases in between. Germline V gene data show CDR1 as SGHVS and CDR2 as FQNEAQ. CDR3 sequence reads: CASSPPPPDGDNEKLFF. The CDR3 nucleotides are TGTGCCAGCAGCCCCCCACCGCCGGACGGGGATAATGAAAAACTGTTTTTT. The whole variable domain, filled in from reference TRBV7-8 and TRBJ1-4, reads GAGVSQSPRYKVAKRGQDVALRCDPISGHVSLFWYQQALGQGPEFLTYFQNEAQLDKSGLPSDRFFAERPEGSVSTLKIQRTQQEDSAVYLCASSPPPPDGDNEKLFFGSGTQLSVL.

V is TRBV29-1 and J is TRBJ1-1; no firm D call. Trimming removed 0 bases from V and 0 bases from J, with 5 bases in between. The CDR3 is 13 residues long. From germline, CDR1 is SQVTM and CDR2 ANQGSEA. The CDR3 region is CSVEEVLNTEAFF. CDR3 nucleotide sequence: TGCAGCGTTGAAGAGGTCTTGAACACTGAAGCTTTCTTT.

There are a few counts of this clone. The DNA of the CDR3 is TGTGCCAGCAACTTACAGGGGTCCACGGTTGGCTACACCTTC. Translated: CASNLQGSTVGYTF. This chain links TRBV2 with TRBJ1-2; 7 bases fit TRBD1. CDR3 length: 14 amino acids. V lost 7 bases, J lost 7 bases, and 12 bases stayed unmatched. Germline assignment: CDR1 SNHLY and CDR2 FYNNEI.

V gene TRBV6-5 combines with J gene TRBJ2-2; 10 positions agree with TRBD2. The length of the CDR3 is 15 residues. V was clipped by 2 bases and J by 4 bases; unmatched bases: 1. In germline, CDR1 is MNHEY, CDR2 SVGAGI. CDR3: CASSYGLAATGELFF. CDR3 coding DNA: TGTGCCAGCAGTTACGGACTAGCGGCCACCGGGGAGCTGTTTTTT.